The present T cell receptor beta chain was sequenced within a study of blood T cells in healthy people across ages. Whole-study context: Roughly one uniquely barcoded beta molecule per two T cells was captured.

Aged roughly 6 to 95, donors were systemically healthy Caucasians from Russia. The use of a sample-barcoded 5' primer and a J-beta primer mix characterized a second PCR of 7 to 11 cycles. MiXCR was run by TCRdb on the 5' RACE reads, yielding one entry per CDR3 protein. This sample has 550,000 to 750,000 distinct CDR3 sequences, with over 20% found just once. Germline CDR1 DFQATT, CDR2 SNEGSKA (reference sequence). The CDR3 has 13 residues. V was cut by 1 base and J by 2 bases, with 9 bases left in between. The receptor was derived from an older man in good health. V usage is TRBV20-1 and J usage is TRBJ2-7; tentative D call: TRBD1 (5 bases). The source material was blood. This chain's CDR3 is CSARGTHPYEQYF. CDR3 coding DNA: TGCAGTGCTAGAGGGACACATCCCTACGAGCAGTACTTC.